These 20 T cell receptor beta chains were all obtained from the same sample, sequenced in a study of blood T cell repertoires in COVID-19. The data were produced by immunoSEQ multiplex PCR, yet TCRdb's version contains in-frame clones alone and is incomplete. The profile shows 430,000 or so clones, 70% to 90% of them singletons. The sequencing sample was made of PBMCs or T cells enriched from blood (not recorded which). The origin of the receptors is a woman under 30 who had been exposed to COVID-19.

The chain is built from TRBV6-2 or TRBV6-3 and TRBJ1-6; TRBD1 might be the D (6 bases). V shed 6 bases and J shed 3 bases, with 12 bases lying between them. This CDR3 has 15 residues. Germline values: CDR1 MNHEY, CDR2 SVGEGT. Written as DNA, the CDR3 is TGTGCCAGCAGCCACCCACAGGGCTATAATTCACCCCTCCACTTT. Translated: CASSHPQGYNSPLHF.

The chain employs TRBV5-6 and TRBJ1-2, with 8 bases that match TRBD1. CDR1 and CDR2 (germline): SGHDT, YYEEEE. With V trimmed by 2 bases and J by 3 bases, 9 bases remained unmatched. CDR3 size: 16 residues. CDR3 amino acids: CASSFRRTGSDYGYTF. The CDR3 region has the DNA TGTGCCAGCAGCTTCAGACGGACAGGGAGTGACTATGGCTACACCTTC.

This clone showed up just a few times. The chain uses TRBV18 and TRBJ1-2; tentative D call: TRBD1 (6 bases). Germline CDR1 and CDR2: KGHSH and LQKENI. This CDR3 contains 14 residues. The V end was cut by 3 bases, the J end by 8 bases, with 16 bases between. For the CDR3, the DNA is TGTGCCAGCTCACCGCCCGGGGGGCCGGGCGGCTACACCTTC. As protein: CASSPPGGPGGYTF.

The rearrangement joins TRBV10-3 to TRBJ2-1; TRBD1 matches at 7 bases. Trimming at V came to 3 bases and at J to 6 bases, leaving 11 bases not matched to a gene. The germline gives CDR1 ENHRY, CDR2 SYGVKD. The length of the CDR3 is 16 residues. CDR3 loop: CAISEGDRLSGNEQFF. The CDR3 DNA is TGTGCCATCAGTGAAGGGGACAGACTTTCCGGCAATGAGCAGTTCTTC.

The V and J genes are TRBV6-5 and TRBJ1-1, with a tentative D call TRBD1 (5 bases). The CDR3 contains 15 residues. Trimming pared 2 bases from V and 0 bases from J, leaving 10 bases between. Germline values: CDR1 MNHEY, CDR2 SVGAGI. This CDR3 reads CASSYEAGVNTEAFF. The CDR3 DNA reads TGTGCCAGCAGTTACGAAGCGGGGGTGAACACTGAAGCTTTCTTT.

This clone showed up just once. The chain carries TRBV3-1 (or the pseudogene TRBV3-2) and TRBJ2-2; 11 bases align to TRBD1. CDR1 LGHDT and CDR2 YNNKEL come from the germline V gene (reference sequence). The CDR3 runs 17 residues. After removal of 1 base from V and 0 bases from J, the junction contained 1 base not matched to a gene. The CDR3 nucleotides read TGTGCCAGCAGCCAAGTGGGACAGGGGGCGAACACCGGGGAGCTGTTTTTT. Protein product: CASSQVGQGANTGELFF.

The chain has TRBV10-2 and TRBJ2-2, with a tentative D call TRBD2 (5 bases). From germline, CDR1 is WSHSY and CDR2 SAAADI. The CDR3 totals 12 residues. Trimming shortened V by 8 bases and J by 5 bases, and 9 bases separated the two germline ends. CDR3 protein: CASHTGTGELFF. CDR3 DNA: TGCGCCAGCCATACGGGAACCGGGGAGCTGTTTTTT.

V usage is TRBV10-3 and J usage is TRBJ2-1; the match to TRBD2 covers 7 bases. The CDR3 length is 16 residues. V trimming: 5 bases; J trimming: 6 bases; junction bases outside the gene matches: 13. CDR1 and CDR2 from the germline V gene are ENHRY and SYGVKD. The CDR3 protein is CAISPAGGSGFNEQFF. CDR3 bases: TGTGCCATCAGTCCAGCGGGCGGGAGTGGGTTCAATGAGCAGTTCTTC.

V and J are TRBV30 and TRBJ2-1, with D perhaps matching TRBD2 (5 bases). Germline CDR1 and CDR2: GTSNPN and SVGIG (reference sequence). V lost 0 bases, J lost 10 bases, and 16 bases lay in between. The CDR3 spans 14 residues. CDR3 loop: CAWSVLDPREEQFF. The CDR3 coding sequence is TGTGCCTGGAGTGTACTCGACCCTCGGGAAGAGCAGTTCTTC.

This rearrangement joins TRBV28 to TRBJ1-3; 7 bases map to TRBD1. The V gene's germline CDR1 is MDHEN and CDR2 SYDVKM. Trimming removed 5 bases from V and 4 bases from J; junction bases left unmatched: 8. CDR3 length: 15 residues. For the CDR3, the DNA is TGTGCCAGCAGTCAAGGGGGCCAGGTGGGAAACACCATATATTTT. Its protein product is CASSQGGQVGNTIYF.

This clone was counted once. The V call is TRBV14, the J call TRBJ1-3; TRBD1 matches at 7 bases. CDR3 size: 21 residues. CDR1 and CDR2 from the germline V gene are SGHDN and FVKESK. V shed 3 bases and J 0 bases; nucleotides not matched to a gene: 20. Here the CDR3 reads CASSHPLGGPPRSLSGNTIYF. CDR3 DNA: TGTGCCAGCAGCCACCCCTTAGGGGGCCCACCGCGCTCTCTCTCTGGAAACACCATATATTTT. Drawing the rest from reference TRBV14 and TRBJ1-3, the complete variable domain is EAGVTQFPSHSVIEKGQTVTLRCDPISGHDNLYWYRRVMGKEIKFLLHFVKESKQDESGMPNNRFLAERTGGTYSTLKVQPAELEDSGVYFCASSHPLGGPPRSLSGNTIYFGEGSWLTVV.

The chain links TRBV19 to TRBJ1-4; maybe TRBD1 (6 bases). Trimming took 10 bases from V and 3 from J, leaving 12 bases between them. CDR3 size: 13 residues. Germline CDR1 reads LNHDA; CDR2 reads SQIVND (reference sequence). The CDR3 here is CATKTGPNEKLFF. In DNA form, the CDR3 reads TGTGCCACCAAGACAGGCCCTAATGAAAAACTGTTTTTT.

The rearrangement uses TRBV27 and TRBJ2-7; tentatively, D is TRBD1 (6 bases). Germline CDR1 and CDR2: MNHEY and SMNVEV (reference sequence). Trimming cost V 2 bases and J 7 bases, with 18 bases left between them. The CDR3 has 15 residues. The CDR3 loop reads CASSLTGTGSGEQYF. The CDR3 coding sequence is TGTGCCAGCAGTTTAACAGGGACGGGCTCAGGGGAGCAGTACTTC.

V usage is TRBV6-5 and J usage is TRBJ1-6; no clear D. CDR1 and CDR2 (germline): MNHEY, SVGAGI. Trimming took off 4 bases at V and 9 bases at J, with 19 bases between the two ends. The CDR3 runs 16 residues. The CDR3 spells CASSWALPAAGSPLHF. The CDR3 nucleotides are TGTGCCAGCAGTTGGGCCCTACCAGCCGCCGGTTCACCCCTCCACTTT.

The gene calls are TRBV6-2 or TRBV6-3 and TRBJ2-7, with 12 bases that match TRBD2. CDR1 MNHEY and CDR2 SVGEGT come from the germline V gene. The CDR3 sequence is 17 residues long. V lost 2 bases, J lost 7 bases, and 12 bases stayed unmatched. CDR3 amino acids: CASSYDQTSGGSGEQYF. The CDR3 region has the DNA TGTGCCAGCAGTTACGACCAGACTAGCGGGGGTTCTGGTGAGCAGTACTTC.

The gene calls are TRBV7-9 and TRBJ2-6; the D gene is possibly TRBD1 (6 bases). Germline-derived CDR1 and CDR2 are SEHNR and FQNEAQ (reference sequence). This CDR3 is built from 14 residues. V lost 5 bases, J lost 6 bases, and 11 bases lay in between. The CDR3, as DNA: TGTGCCAGCAGCCGACAGGATCCGGCCAACGTCCTGACTTTC. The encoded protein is CASSRQDPANVLTF.

As DNA, the CDR3 is TGTGCCAGCAGCCCTTGGCCAAACACCGGGGAGCTGTTTTTT. Translation: CASSPWPNTGELFF. The rearrangement joins TRBV7-2 to TRBJ2-2; no definite D call. This CDR3 comprises 14 residues. V lost 5 bases and J 2 bases, leaving 9 bases between the germline ends. In germline, CDR1 is SGHTA, CDR2 FQGNSA.

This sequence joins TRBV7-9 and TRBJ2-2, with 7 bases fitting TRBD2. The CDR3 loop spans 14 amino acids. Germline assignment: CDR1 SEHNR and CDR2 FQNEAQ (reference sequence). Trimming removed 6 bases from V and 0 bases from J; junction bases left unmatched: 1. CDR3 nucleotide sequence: TGTGCCAGCAGTGGGGGGGCGAACACCGGGGAGCTGTTTTTT. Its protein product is CASSGGANTGELFF.

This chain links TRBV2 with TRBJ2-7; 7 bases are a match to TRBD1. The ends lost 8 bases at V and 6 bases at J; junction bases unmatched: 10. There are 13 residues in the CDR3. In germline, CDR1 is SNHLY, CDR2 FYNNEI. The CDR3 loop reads CASASGQAGEQYF. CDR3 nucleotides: TGTGCCAGCGCCAGCGGACAGGCGGGCGAGCAGTACTTC.

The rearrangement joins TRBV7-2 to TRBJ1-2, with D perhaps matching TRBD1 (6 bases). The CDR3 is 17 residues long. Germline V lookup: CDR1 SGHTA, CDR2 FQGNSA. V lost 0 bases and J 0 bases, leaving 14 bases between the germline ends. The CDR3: CASSLAGRQETNYGYTF. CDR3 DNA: TGTGCCAGCAGCTTAGCAGGGCGACAGGAGACTAACTATGGCTACACCTTC.